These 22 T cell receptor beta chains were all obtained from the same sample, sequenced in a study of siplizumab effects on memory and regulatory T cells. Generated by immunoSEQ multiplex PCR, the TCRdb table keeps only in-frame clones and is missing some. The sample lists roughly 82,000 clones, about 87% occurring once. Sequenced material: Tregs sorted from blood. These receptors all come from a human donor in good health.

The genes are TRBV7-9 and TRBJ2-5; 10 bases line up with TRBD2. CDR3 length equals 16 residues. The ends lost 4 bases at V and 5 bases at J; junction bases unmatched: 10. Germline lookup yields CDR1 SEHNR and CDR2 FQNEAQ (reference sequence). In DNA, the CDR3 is TGTGCCAGCAGCTCCCAACTAGCGGGGTTCCTGGAGACCCAGTACTTC. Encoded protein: CASSSQLAGFLETQYF.

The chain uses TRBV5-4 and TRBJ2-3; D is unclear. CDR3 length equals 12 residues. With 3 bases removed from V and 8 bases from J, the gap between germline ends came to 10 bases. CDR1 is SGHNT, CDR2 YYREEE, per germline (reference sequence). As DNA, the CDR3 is TGTGCCAGCAGCTGGTATTTAGGTACGCAGTATTTT. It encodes CASSWYLGTQYF.

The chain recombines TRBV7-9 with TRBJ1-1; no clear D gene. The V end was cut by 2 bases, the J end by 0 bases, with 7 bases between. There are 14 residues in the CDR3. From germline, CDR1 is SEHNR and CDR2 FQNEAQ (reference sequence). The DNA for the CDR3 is TGTGCCAGCAGCTTAAAGGGTTTGAACACTGAAGCTTTCTTT. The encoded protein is CASSLKGLNTEAFF.

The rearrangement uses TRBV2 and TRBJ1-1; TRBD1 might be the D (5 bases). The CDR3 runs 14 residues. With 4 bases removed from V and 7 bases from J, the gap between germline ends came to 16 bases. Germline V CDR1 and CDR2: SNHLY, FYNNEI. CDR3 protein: CASSAGRAGGEAFF. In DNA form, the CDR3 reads TGTGCCAGCAGTGCGGGCAGGGCGGGCGGTGAAGCTTTCTTT.

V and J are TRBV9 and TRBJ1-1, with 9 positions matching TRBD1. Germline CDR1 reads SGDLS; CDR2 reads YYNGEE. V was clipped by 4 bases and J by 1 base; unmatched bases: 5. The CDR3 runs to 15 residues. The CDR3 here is CASSPGQGKNTEAFF. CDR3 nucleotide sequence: TGTGCCAGCAGCCCCGGACAGGGGAAGAACACTGAAGCTTTCTTT.

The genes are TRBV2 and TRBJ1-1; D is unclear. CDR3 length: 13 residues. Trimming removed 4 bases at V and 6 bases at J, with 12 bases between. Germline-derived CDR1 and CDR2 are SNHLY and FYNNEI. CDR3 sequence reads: CASSVLREAEAFF. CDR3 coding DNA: TGTGCCAGCAGTGTGCTAAGGGAAGCTGAAGCTTTCTTT.

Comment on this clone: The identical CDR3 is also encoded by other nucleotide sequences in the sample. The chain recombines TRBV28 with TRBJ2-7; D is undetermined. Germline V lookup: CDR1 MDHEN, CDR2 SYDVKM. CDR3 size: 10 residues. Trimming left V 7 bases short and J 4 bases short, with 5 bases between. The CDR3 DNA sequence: TGTGCCAGCAAAGGGTACGAGCAGTACTTC. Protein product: CASKGYEQYF.

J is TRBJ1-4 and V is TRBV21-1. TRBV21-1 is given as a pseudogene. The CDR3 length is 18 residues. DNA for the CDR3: TGTGCCAGCAGCCTGAGGCTCATGAGATCCGCTCGACATGAAAAACTGTTTTTT. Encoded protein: CASSLRLMRSARHEKLFF.

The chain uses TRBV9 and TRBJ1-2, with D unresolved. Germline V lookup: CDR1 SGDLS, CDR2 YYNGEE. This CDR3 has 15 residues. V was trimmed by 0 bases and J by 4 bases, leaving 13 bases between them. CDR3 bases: TGTGCCAGCAGCGTAGTGCTGGGAGACTTCTATGGCTACACCTTC. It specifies CASSVVLGDFYGYTF.

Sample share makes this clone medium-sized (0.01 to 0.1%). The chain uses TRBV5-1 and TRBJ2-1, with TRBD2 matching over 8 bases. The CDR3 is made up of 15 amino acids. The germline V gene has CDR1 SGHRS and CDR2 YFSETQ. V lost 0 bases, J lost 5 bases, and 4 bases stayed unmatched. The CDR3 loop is CASSLGVAGNNEQFF. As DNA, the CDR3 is TGCGCCAGCAGCTTGGGGGTAGCGGGGAACAATGAGCAGTTCTTC.

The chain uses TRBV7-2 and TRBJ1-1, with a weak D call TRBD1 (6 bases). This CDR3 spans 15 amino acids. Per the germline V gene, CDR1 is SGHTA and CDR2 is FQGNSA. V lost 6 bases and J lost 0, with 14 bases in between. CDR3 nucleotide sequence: TGTGCCAGCAGAAGACGCGGGACACTGAACACTGAAGCTTTCTTT. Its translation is CASRRRGTLNTEAFF. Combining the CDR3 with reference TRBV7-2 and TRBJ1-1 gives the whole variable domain GAGVSQSPSNKVTEKGKDVELRCDPISGHTALYWYRQSLGQGLEFLIYFQGNSAPDKSGLPSDRFSAERTGGSVSTLTIQRTQQEDSAVYLCASRRRGTLNTEAFFGQGTRLTVV.

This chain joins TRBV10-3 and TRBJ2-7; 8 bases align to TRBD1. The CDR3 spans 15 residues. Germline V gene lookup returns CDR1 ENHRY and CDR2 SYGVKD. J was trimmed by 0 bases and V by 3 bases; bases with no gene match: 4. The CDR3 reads CAISDGTGLSYEQYF. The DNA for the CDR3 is TGTGCCATCAGTGATGGGACAGGTCTCTCCTACGAGCAGTACTTC.

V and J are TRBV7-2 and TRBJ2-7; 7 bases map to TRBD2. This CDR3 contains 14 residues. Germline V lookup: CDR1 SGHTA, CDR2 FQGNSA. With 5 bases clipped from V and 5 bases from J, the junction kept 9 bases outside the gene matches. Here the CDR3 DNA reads TGTGCCAGCAGCACCAGCGGGGTTTACCACGAGCAGTACTTC. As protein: CASSTSGVYHEQYF. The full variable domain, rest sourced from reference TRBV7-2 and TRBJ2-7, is GAGVSQSPSNKVTEKGKDVELRCDPISGHTALYWYRQSLGQGLEFLIYFQGNSAPDKSGLPSDRFSAERTGGSVSTLTIQRTQQEDSAVYLCASSTSGVYHEQYFGPGTRLTVT.

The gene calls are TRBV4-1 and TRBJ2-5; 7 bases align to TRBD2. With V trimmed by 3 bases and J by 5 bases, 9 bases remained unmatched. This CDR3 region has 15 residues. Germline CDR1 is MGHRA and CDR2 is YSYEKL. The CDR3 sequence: CASSHASRGNETQYF. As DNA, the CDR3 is TGCGCCAGCAGCCACGCCTCGCGGGGGAATGAGACCCAGTACTTC.

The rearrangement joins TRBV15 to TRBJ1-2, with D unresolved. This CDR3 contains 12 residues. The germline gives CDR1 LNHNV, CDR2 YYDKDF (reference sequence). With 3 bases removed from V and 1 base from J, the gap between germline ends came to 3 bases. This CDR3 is CATSRYNYGYTF. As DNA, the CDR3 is TGTGCCACCAGCAGGTATAACTATGGCTACACCTTC.

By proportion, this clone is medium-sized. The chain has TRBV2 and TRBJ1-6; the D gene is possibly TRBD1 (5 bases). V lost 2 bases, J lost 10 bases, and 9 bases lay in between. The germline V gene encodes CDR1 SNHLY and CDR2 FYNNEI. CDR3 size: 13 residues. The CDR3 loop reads CASSETRGSPLHF. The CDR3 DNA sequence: TGTGCCAGCAGTGAAACGAGGGGATCACCCCTCCACTTT.

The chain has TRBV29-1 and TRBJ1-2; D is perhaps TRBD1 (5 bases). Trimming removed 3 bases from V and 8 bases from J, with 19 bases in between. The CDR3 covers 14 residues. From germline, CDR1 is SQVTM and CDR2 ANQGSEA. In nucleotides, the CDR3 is TGCAGCGTTGATGGGCCCTATAGGGGCAGGGGCTACACCTTC. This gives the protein CSVDGPYRGRGYTF.

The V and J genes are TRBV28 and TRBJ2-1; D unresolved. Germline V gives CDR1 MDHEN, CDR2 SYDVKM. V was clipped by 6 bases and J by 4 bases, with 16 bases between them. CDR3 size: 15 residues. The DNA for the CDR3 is TGTGCCAGCAGCCCCACCTTCACTTATTACAATGAGCAGTTCTTC. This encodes CASSPTFTYYNEQFF. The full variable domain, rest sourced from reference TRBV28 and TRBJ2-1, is DVKVTQSSRYLVKRTGEKVFLECVQDMDHENMFWYRQDPGLGLRLIYFSYDVKMKEKGDIPEGYSVSREKKERFSLILESASTNQTSMYLCASSPTFTYYNEQFFGPGTRLTVL.

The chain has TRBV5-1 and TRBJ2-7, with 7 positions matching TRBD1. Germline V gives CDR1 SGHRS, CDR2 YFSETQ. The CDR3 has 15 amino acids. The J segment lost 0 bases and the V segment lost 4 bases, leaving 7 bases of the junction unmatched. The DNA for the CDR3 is TGCGCCAGCAGCACTGGACAGGAGCCCTCCTACGAGCAGTACTTC. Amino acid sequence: CASSTGQEPSYEQYF.

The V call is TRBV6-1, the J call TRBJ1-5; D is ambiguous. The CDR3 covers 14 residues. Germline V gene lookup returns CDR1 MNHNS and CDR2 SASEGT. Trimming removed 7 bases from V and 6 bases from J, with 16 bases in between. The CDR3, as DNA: TGTGCCAGCAAAGCAGGTATGGTAAGTCAGCCCCAGCATTTT. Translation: CASKAGMVSQPQHF.

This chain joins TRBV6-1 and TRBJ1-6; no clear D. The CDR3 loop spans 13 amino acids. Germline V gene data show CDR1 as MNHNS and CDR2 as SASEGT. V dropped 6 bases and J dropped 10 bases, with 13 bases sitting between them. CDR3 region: CASRLDGWSPLHF. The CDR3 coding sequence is TGTGCCAGCAGGTTAGACGGTTGGTCACCCCTCCACTTT.

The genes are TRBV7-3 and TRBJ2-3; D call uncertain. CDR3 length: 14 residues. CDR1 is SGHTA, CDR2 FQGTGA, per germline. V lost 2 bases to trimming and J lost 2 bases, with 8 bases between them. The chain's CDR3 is CASSLLPPTDTQYF. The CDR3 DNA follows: TGTGCCAGCAGCTTACTCCCACCCACAGATACGCAGTATTTT.